Presented here are 17 T cell receptor beta chains from one specimen sequenced in a study of blood T cells in healthy people across ages. Next came a second PCR, run for 7 to 11 cycles, which used a sample-barcoded 5' primer along with a J-beta primer mix. TCRdb itself ran the 5' RACE reads through MiXCR, one entry per CDR3 protein. Among 1.5 million to 2 million distinct CDR3 sequences, roughly 27% were seen once, and the ten largest hold over 7%. Sequences were obtained from blood. The source is a woman younger than 45 in good health.

This clonotype has a count of ten or more. The chain employs TRBV11-2 and TRBJ2-1; 8 nucleotides agree with TRBD1. V shed 3 bases and J 6 bases; nucleotides not matched to a gene: 7. The germline gives CDR1 SGHAT, CDR2 FQNNGV. The CDR3 loop spans 15 amino acids. In DNA, the CDR3 is TGTGCCAGCAGCTTGAGAGGACAGGGTCCCAATGAGCAGTTCTTC. Amino acid sequence: CASSLRGQGPNEQFF.

In regard to this clonotype: Compared with germline, one end of the junction differs, possibly owing to a read error. The chain joins TRBV20-1 to TRBJ2-7; D possibly corresponds to TRBD2 (6 bases). Germline assignment: CDR1 DFQATT and CDR2 SNEGSKA (reference sequence). The CDR3 has 14 amino acids. This chain's CDR3 is CSARPFYGGVERYF. As DNA, the CDR3 is TGCAGTGCTAGACCTTTCTACGGAGGGGTCGAGCGGTACTTC.

V gene TRBV28 combines with J gene TRBJ2-7; 9 bases line up with TRBD2. V lost 7 bases to trimming and J lost 2 bases; unmatched junction nucleotides: 6. CDR1 is MDHEN, CDR2 SYDVKM, per germline. The CDR3 loop spans 14 amino acids. Here the CDR3 DNA reads TGTGCCAGCACCTTAGCGGGGGCCACCTACGAGCAGTACTTC. The encoded protein is CASTLAGATYEQYF.

The J gene is TRBJ1-5, the V gene TRBV9; TRBD1 aligns across 7 bases. Germline CDR1 is SGDLS and CDR2 is YYNGEE. The CDR3 sequence is 15 residues long. The junction had 7 bases not matched to a gene; V was cut back by 0 bases and J by 7 bases. CDR3 sequence (DNA): TGTGCCAGCAGCGTAGCCGGGACAGAAAACCAGCCCCAGCATTTT. This gives the protein CASSVAGTENQPQHF.

Turning to this clonotype: Relative to the germline gene, one junction end is altered; a read error may explain this. The chain joins TRBV25-1 to TRBJ2-2; perhaps TRBD2 as D (5 bases). CDR3 length: 13 amino acids. Germline lookup yields CDR1 MGHDK and CDR2 SYGVNS. The CDR3, as DNA: TGTGCCAGTAGTGTTAGGGAGATCGGGGAGCTGTTTTTT. It codes for CASSVREIGELFF.

This clonotype has at least ten counts. The V gene is TRBV6-6, the J gene TRBJ2-3, with 11 bases aligning to TRBD2. The CDR3 consists of 16 residues. Germline assignment: CDR1 MNHNY and CDR2 SVGAGI (reference sequence). V was pared by 5 bases and J by 5 bases, with 9 bases of the junction left unmatched. Here the CDR3 reads CASSPWLAGGGDTQYF. Here the CDR3 DNA reads TGTGCCAGCAGTCCCTGGCTAGCGGGAGGTGGAGATACGCAGTATTTT.

This clonotype came up a few times. The rearrangement links TRBV12-3 or TRBV12-4 to TRBJ2-6, with TRBD1 identical over 12 bases. V was pared by 6 bases and J by 12 bases, with 9 bases of the junction left unmatched. The CDR3 spans 15 residues. This chain's CDR3 is CASSIGTGGLGVLTF. The CDR3 DNA sequence: TGTGCCAGCAGCATCGGGACAGGGGGCCTCGGCGTCCTGACTTTC.

The chain joins TRBV30 to TRBJ2-5, with 11 bases matching TRBD2. The V and J ends lost 8 bases and 4 bases, in that order; junction bases with no gene match: 3. CDR3 length: 12 amino acids. The germline V gene has CDR1 GTSNPN and CDR2 SVGIG (reference sequence). DNA for the CDR3: TGTGCCATAGCGGGAGGGGGAGAGACCCAGTACTTC. Translating it yields CAIAGGGETQYF.

This clonotype was counted between two and nine times. The rearrangement joins TRBV7-9 to TRBJ2-1; perhaps D is TRBD1 or TRBD2 (5 bases each). CDR1 and CDR2 from the germline V gene are SEHNR and FQNEAQ (reference sequence). This CDR3 comprises 16 residues. V was shortened by 9 bases and J by 2 bases, with 20 bases between the two germline ends. Written as DNA, the CDR3 is TGTGCCAGTAAAATCCTAGGGGAGCGAACCTACAATGAGCAGTTCTTC. Amino acid sequence: CASKILGERTYNEQFF.

In its sample, this clonotype was seen a few times. V usage is TRBV12-3 or TRBV12-4 and J usage is TRBJ1-1; 7 nucleotides line up with TRBD1. The length of the CDR3 is 14 residues. Trimming cost V 6 bases and J 1 base; bases outside gene matches: 5. CDR3 amino acids: CASRAGGSNTEAFF. DNA of the CDR3: TGTGCCAGCAGAGCAGGGGGATCGAACACTGAAGCTTTCTTT.

The V and J genes are TRBV6-2 or TRBV6-3 and TRBJ2-7; D not resolved. Trimming removed 2 bases from V and 3 bases from J, with 8 bases in between. The CDR3 loop spans 13 amino acids. Germline assignment: CDR1 MNHEY and CDR2 SVGEGT. The CDR3 nucleotides are TGTGCCAGCAGTTACGATTTTGGCTACGAGCAGTACTTC. It is translated as CASSYDFGYEQYF.

In this sample, this clonotype turned up many times. The gene calls are TRBV5-1 and TRBJ2-7, with 9 bases identical to TRBD2. The V and J ends lost 8 bases and 7 bases, in that order; junction bases with no gene match: 10. CDR3 length: 13 residues. Germline V gene data show CDR1 as SGHRS and CDR2 as YFSETQ. Here the CDR3 DNA reads TGCGCCAGTTCGCCGTCTAGCGGGATAGAGCAGTACTTC. Translation: CASSPSSGIEQYF. The full variable domain, in which reference TRBV5-1 and TRBJ2-7 provide the parts outside the CDR3, is KAGVTQTPRYLIKTRGQQVTLSCSPISGHRSVSWYQQTPGQGLQFLFEYFSETQRNKGNFPGRFSGRQFSNSRSEMNVSTLELGDSALYLCASSPSSGIEQYFGPGTRLTVT.

The genes are TRBV7-8 and TRBJ2-2; TRBD2 aligns across 14 bases. Germline V CDR1 and CDR2: SGHVS, FQNEAQ. The CDR3 is 16 amino acids. With 3 bases clipped from V and 6 bases from J, the junction kept 3 bases outside the gene matches. The CDR3 region is CASSFRLAGGSGELFF. As DNA, the CDR3 is TGTGCCAGCAGCTTTCGACTAGCGGGAGGGTCCGGGGAGCTGTTTTTT.

This clonotype appeared many times. The J gene is TRBJ2-5, the V gene TRBV5-1; D remains unclear. Trimming removed 4 bases at V and 3 bases at J, with 16 bases between. In germline, CDR1 is SGHRS, CDR2 YFSETQ. The CDR3 is made up of 15 amino acids. The CDR3, as DNA: TGCGCCAGCAGCCAACCCTCGTCTGGGGAAGAGACCCAGTACTTC. Encoded protein: CASSQPSSGEETQYF. Looking up the rest from reference TRBV5-1 and TRBJ2-5 gives the full variable domain: KAGVTQTPRYLIKTRGQQVTLSCSPISGHRSVSWYQQTPGQGLQFLFEYFSETQRNKGNFPGRFSGRQFSNSRSEMNVSTLELGDSALYLCASSQPSSGEETQYFGPGTRLLVL.

V usage is TRBV6-5 and J usage is TRBJ2-5; the D gene is possibly TRBD1 (7 bases). Trimming cost V 0 bases and J 9 bases, with 14 bases left between them. Germline V gene sequence: CDR1 MNHEY, CDR2 SVGAGI. The length of the CDR3 is 14 residues. The DNA of the CDR3 is TGTGCCAGCAGTTACTCGCCCAGGGGGGAGGCCCAGTACTTC. Protein product: CASSYSPRGEAQYF.

The chain carries TRBV7-2 and TRBJ2-7; D perhaps matches TRBD2 (6 bases). CDR3 size: 15 residues. Germline-derived CDR1 and CDR2 are SGHTA and FQGNSA. Trimming took 1 base from V and 2 from J, leaving 12 bases between them. Here the CDR3 DNA reads TGTGCCAGCAGCTTAGAATTGAGCGGGCCCTACGAGCAGTACTTC. Protein product: CASSLELSGPYEQYF.

The V and J genes are TRBV7-2 and TRBJ2-5; D perhaps matches TRBD1 (6 bases). This CDR3 is 16 amino acids long. V gave up 4 bases and J gave up 5 bases, with 20 bases separating them. Germline V gives CDR1 SGHTA, CDR2 FQGNSA. The CDR3 sequence is CASSYRDILLGETQYF. For the CDR3, the DNA is TGTGCCAGCAGCTACCGGGACATTTTGCTCGGGGAGACCCAGTACTTC.